Below are 18 T cell receptor beta chains sequenced from a single sample in a study of tumor-infiltrating lymphocytes in primary liver carcinoma. TCR beta cDNA was reverse-transcribed from roughly 520 ng of total RNA. The reaction used a constant-region primer and ProtoScript II reverse transcriptase. Nested multiplex PCR, run for three rounds with slightly modified ARM-PCR, yielded TCR beta libraries. For roughly 11 cycles apiece, the opening two PCR rounds ran with TRBV1-TRBV30 forward primers and a C-beta reverse primer. Using its own MiXCR run on the multiplex PCR reads, TCRdb lists one record per CDR3 protein. The sample records approximately 92,000 distinct CDR3 sequences, about 73% being singletons. Without any cell sorting, about 20-31 mg of bulk tissue yielded co-extracted RNA and DNA. Sequencing was carried out using tumor-adjacent normal liver tissue. All receptors derive from a man aged 35 to 55 with primary liver carcinoma and hepatitis B virus infection.

To note about this clonotype: Just one base apart from a much larger clone, this may be a read error. The chain is built from TRBV12-3 or TRBV12-4 and TRBJ1-2; D unclear. This CDR3 has 12 residues. V lost 2 bases to trimming and J lost 4 bases, with 5 bases between them. Here the CDR3 DNA reads TGTGCCAGCAGTTTAACCACCTATGGCTACACCTTC. Its translation: CASSLTTYGYTF.

To note about this clonotype: The CDR3 does not end in the conserved phenylalanine or tryptophan, so this is likely a read error. The J gene is TRBJ2-1, the V gene TRBV11-2, with 14 positions matching TRBD2. V was clipped by 0 bases and J by 10 bases; unmatched bases: 14. Germline CDR1 and CDR2: SGHAT and FQNNGV. This CDR3 comprises 19 residues. The CDR3 protein is CASSLDRRLAGGASLEQFL. CDR3 sequence (DNA): TGTGCCAGCAGCTTAGATCGGAGACTAGCGGGAGGGGCTAGCCTCGAGCAGTTCTTA.

Regarding this clonotype: A read error may produce the germline difference seen at one junction end. The chain joins TRBV29-1 to TRBJ2-5, with 13 bases lining up with TRBD2. The germline V gene encodes CDR1 SQVTM and CDR2 ANQGSEA. The CDR3 totals 16 residues. The CDR3 sequence is CSVVEGLAGVREIQYF. DNA of the CDR3: TGCAGCGTTGTTGAAGGACTAGCGGGAGTTCGGGAGATCCAGTACTTC.

The rearrangement joins TRBV11-2 to TRBJ2-6, with TRBD2 identical over 11 bases. Germline values: CDR1 SGHAT, CDR2 FQNNGV. The junction had 10 bases not matched to a gene; V was cut back by 5 bases and J by 4 bases. CDR3 size: 18 residues. The CDR3 DNA follows: TGTGCCAGCAGCCTACGACTAGCGGGGTTCTCCGGGGCCAACGTCCTGACTTTC. This encodes CASSLRLAGFSGANVLTF.

This clonotype was seen a few times. It may be a read error: a sequence one base away is much more abundant. V usage is TRBV10-3 and J usage is TRBJ2-7, with TRBD2 as a possible D gene (5 bases). Trimming took off 0 bases at V and 9 bases at J, with 9 bases between the two ends. From germline, CDR1 is ENHRY and CDR2 SYGVKD. The CDR3 extends over 12 amino acids. CDR3 sequence reads: CAISESAGAQYF. CDR3 nucleotide sequence: TGTGCCATCAGTGAGTCGGCGGGCGCGCAGTACTTC.

This clonotype was observed many times. The chain couples TRBV10-3 to TRBJ1-3, with D hard to call. This CDR3 region has 17 residues. From germline, CDR1 is ENHRY and CDR2 SYGVKD. V lost 0 bases and J lost 0, with 12 bases in between. The CDR3 DNA reads as TGTGCCATCAGTGAGTCGAGGGTCATATCCTCTGGAAACACCATATATTTT. Protein product: CAISESRVISSGNTIYF.

The count of this clonotype is one. Without the conserved terminal phenylalanine or tryptophan, this CDR3 likely stems from a read error. No DNA is shown, since the ends of the CDR3 on it are uncertain; the CDR3 is the one TCRdb lists. This chain joins TRBV12-3 or TRBV12-4 and TRBJ1-5. The CDR3 comprises 13 residues, both ends counted. CDR3 loop: CASSLVADQPQHY.

With regard to this clonotype: Relative to the germline gene, one junction end is altered; a read error may explain this. This chain connects TRBV12-3 or TRBV12-4 to TRBJ2-4; TRBD2 might be the D (6 bases). This CDR3 is built from 13 residues. This CDR3 is CASCLNGEDIQYF. CDR3 DNA sequence: TGTGCCAGCTGTTTAAACGGGGAGGACATTCAGTACTTC.

Details on this clonotype: The germline gene is not matched at one end of the junction; a read error may be the cause. V gene TRBV5-1 combines with J gene TRBJ2-7; D is perhaps TRBD1 or TRBD2 (5 bases each). Germline V gene sequence: CDR1 SGHRS, CDR2 YFSETQ. The CDR3 runs to 14 residues. CDR3 amino acids: CASRLGPLSYEQYF. CDR3 DNA sequence: TGCGCCAGCCGCTTGGGACCCCTCTCCTACGAGCAGTACTTC. The full variable domain, completed using reference TRBV5-1 and TRBJ2-7, is KAGVTQTPRYLIKTRGQQVTLSCSPISGHRSVSWYQQTPGQGLQFLFEYFSETQRNKGNFPGRFSGRQFSNSRSEMNVSTLELGDSALYLCASRLGPLSYEQYFGPGTRLTVT.

To note about this clonotype: One end of the junction fails to match germline, which may point to a read error. The chain employs TRBV12-5 and TRBJ2-1; 9 bases line up with TRBD2. The CDR3 runs to 13 residues. CDR1 is LGHNT and CDR2 is FRNRAP in the germline V gene. The CDR3 nucleotides read TGTCCTAGTGGTAGCGGGAGTTCCCATGAGCAGTTCTTC. Its protein product is CPSGSGSSHEQFF.

Remarks on this clonotype: The CDR3 end shows no conserved phenylalanine or tryptophan, and so a read error is likely. This chain joins TRBV11-2 and TRBJ2-2; D may correspond to TRBD1 or TRBD2 (5 bases each). The CDR3 extends over 15 amino acids. V lost 4 bases to trimming and J lost 6 bases, with 15 bases between them. Germline V gene data show CDR1 as SGHAT and CDR2 as FQNNGV. The CDR3 bases are TGTGCCAGCAGCTCCGCGAGGGGCAAAGCCGGGGAGCTGTTTTAT. This gives the protein CASSSARGKAGELFY.

Of note for this clonotype: The conserved final phenylalanine or tryptophan is absent from the CDR3, which likely points to a read error. It is unclear where the CDR3 begins or ends on the DNA, so no DNA is shown, and the CDR3 is as TCRdb lists it. The chain has TRBV11-2 and TRBJ2-1; TRBD2, as called in the table, went unchecked against the DNA. CDR1 and CDR2 (germline): SGHAT, FQNNGV. The length of the CDR3 is 15 amino acids, counting both ends. This CDR3 reads CASSLVGLGVDELFL.

The chain couples TRBV2 to TRBJ1-1, with TRBD1 matching 10 bases. Germline V gene data show CDR1 as SNHLY and CDR2 as FYNNEI. CDR3 length: 14 residues. Trimming at V came to 6 bases and at J to 7 bases, leaving 8 bases not matched to a gene. CDR3 sequence: CASRGTGEQNEAFF. CDR3 bases: TGTGCCAGCAGGGGGACAGGGGAACAAAATGAAGCTTTCTTT.

Details on this clonotype: With a much larger clone just one base away, this may be a read error. The chain has TRBV14 and TRBJ1-2, with D tentatively TRBD1 (6 bases). Germline V lookup: CDR1 SGHDN, CDR2 FVKESK. V was trimmed by 0 bases and J by 6 bases, leaving 14 bases between them. The CDR3 runs to 15 residues. The CDR3 is CASSQEIGGLDGYTF. In nucleotides, the CDR3 is TGTGCCAGCAGCCAAGAAATTGGGGGGCTTGATGGCTACACCTTC. The full variable domain, with the rest looked up from reference TRBV14 and TRBJ1-2, is EAGVTQFPSHSVIEKGQTVTLRCDPISGHDNLYWYRRVMGKEIKFLLHFVKESKQDESGMPNNRFLAERTGGTYSTLKVQPAELEDSGVYFCASSQEIGGLDGYTFGSGTRLTVV.

Comments on this clonotype: Since a much larger clone is just one base distant, this may be a read error. The chain couples TRBV14 to TRBJ2-3, with TRBD2 matching over 7 bases. The CDR3 has 13 residues. CDR1 and CDR2 from the germline V gene are SGHDN and FVKESK. V was pared by 8 bases and J by 9 bases, with 11 bases of the junction left unmatched. CDR3 protein: CASRPAGGGTQYF. CDR3 in DNA: TGTGCCAGCCGCCCCGCTGGGGGAGGGACGCAGTATTTT.

This rearrangement joins TRBV11-2 to TRBJ1-3; D gene unclear. CDR3 length: 16 residues. V was pared by 10 bases and J by 2 bases, with 21 bases between. Per germline, CDR1 SGHAT and CDR2 FQNNGV. The CDR3 sequence: CANNLDEGWTGNTIYF. The CDR3 nucleotides are TGTGCCAACAACTTAGATGAGGGATGGACTGGAAACACCATATATTTT.

Comment on this clonotype: One base away lies a much larger clone, so this may be a sequencing read error. V and J are TRBV4-1 and TRBJ2-3; possible D gene TRBD1, 5 bases. Germline V gene lookup returns CDR1 MGHRA and CDR2 YSYEKL. The CDR3 spans 22 residues. In nucleotides, the CDR3 is TGCACCAGCAGCCAAAGAGCTTTTAGGGCAGGGCTCGAGTTTCGTAGCACAGATACGCAGTATTTT. Its translation is CTSSQRAFRAGLEFRSTDTQYF.

CDR3 sequence (DNA): TGTGCCAGCAGCCGGACTAGCGGGGCGGTCACCGGGGAGCTGTTTTTT. Encoded protein: CASSRTSGAVTGELFF. The J gene is TRBJ2-2, the V gene TRBV28, with 12 bases identical to TRBD2. Losses at the gene ends were 6 bases for V and 4 bases for J; bases not matched to a gene: 6. Germline V gives CDR1 MDHEN, CDR2 SYDVKM. This CDR3 region has 16 residues.